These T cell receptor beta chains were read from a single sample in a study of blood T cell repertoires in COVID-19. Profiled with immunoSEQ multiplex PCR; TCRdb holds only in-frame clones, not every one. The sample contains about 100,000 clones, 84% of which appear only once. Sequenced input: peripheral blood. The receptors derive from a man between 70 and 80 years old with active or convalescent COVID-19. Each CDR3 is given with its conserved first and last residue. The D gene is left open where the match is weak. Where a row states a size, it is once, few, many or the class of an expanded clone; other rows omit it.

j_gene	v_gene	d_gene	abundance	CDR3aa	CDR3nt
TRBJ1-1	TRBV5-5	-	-	CASSLAATGNTEAFF	TGTGCCAGCAGCTTGGCCGCGACAGGGAACACTGAAGCTTTCTTT
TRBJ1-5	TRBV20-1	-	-	CSAPGSSQHF	TGCAGTGCGCCTGGGAGTAGCCAGCATTTT
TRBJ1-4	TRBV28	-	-	CASRLRVGNEKLFF	TGTGCCAGCAGGCTCAGGGTCGGGAATGAAAAACTGTTTTTT
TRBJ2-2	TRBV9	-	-	CASSSPLEMVTGELFF	TGTGCCAGCAGCTCCCCTCTAGAAATGGTCACCGGGGAGCTGTTTTTT
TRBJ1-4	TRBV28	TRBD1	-	CASSTPTGQAEKLFF	TGTGCCAGCAGTACCCCGACAGGGCAGGCTGAAAAACTGTTTTTT
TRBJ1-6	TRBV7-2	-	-	CASSLGTGPRSPLHF	TGTGCCAGCAGCTTAGGAACAGGCCCGAGGTCACCCCTCCACTTT
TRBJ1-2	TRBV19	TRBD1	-	CASKGQPYGYTF	TGTGCCAGTAAGGGACAGCCCTATGGCTACACCTTC
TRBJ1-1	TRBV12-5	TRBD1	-	CASGTGANTEAFF	TGTGCTAGTGGTACAGGGGCCAACACTGAAGCTTTCTTT
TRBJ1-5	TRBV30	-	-	CASGLGQGNQPQHF	TGTGCCTCGGGACTCGGGCAGGGCAATCAGCCCCAGCATTTT
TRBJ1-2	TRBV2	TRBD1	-	CASRPGTGVVVYGYTF	TGTGCCAGCAGGCCCGGGACAGGGGTTGTTGTCTATGGCTACACCTTC
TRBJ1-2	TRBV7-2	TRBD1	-	CASSLVRGGGYGYTF	TGTGCCAGCAGCTTAGTTAGAGGGGGCGGCTATGGCTACACCTTC
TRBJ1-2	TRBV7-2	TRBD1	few	CASRRTGLNYGYTF	TGTGCCAGCAGGCGGACAGGGCTTAACTATGGCTACACCTTC
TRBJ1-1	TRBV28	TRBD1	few	CASSSRQGYRKTEAFF	TGTGCCAGCAGTTCCCGACAGGGATATCGAAAGACTGAAGCTTTCTTT
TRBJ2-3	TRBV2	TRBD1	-	CASSATGGAGTDTQYF	TGTGCCAGCAGCGCGACAGGGGGCGCGGGGACAGATACGCAGTATTTT
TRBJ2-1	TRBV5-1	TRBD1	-	CASSFPGQHNEQFF	TGCGCCAGCAGCTTCCCGGGACAGCACAATGAGCAGTTCTTC
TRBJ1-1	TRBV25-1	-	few	CASSEGRRGTEAFF	TGTGCCAGCAGTGAAGGGCGCAGGGGCACTGAAGCTTTCTTT
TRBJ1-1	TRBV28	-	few	CASSLEASTEAFF	TGTGCCAGCAGTTTAGAGGCGAGTACTGAAGCTTTCTTT
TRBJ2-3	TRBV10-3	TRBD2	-	CAILAGAGGTDTQYF	TGTGCCATCCTAGCGGGGGCGGGGGGCACAGATACGCAGTATTTT
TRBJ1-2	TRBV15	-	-	CATSGAVSGYTF	TGTGCCACCAGCGGGGCGGTTAGTGGCTACACCTTC
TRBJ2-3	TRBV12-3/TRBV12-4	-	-	CASRDLGTDTQYF	TGTGCCAGCAGGGACTTGGGCACAGATACGCAGTATTTT
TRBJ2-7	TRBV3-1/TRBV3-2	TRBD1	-	CASSLTGGSYEQYF	TGTGCCAGCAGCCTGACAGGGGGGTCCTACGAGCAGTACTTC
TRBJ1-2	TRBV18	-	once	CASSPGNLNYGYTF	TGTGCCAGCTCACCAGGCAACCTCAACTATGGCTACACCTTC
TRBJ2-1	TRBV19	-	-	CASSIGQGGNEQFF	TGTGCCAGTAGTATAGGGCAGGGGGGCAATGAGCAGTTCTTC
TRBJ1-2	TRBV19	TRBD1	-	CASNTGGGYTF	TGTGCCAGCAACACAGGGGGGGGCTACACCTTC
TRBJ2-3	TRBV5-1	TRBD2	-	CASSSEGTSGDTQYF	TGCGCCAGCAGCTCGGAAGGGACTAGCGGTGATACGCAGTATTTT
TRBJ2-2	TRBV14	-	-	CASSFLSPNTGELFF	TGTGCCAGCAGCTTCCTTAGCCCGAACACCGGGGAGCTGTTTTTT
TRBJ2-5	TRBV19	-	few	CASSIDRGAEETQYF	TGTGCCAGTAGTATTGACCGGGGGGCCGAAGAGACCCAGTACTTC
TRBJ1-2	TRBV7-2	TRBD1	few	CASSQGQASYYGYTF	TGTGCCAGCAGCCAGGGACAGGCCTCCTACTATGGCTACACCTTC
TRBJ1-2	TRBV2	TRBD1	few	CASSGLTGVNGYTF	TGTGCCAGCAGTGGGCTAACAGGGGTCAATGGCTACACCTTC
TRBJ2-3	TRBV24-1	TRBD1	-	CATSDRGQASTDTQYF	TGTGCCACCAGTGATCGGGGACAGGCGAGCACAGATACGCAGTATTTT
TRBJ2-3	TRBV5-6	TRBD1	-	CASSPGTGRTDTQYF	TGTGCCAGCAGCCCCGGGACAGGGCGCACAGATACGCAGTATTTT
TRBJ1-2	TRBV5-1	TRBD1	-	CASSLEGQGIPNYGYTF	TGCGCCAGCAGCTTGGAGGGACAGGGGATTCCTAACTATGGCTACACCTTC
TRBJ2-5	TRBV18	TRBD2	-	CASSPNPGGEAQYF	TGTGCCAGCTCGCCCAATCCGGGGGGAGAGGCCCAGTACTTC
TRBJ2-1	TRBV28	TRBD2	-	CASSGLAGGPSYNEQFF	TGTGCCAGCAGTGGACTAGCGGGGGGTCCCTCCTACAATGAGCAGTTCTTC
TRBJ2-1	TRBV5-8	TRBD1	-	CASSSDRGFNEQFF	TGTGCCAGCAGCTCGGACAGGGGCTTCAATGAGCAGTTCTTC
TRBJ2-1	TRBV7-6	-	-	CASSLAGASRQFF	TGTGCCAGCAGCTTAGCGGGCGCCTCTCGGCAGTTCTTC
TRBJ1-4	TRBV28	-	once	CASEGTINEKLFF	TGTGCCAGCGAGGGGACAATTAATGAAAAACTGTTTTTT
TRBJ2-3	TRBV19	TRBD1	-	CASRGQGDSDTQYF	TGTGCCAGTAGAGGACAGGGGGACTCAGATACGCAGTATTTT
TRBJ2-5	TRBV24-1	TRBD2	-	CATSDPPSGGAIETQYF	TGTGCCACCAGTGATCCCCCTAGCGGGGGGGCCATAGAGACCCAGTACTTC
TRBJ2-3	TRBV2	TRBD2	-	CASSAETSLRRTQYF	TGTGCCAGCAGTGCGGAGACTAGCCTCCGGAGGACGCAGTATTTT
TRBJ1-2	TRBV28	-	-	CASSSLGVDYGYTF	TGTGCCAGCAGTTCCCTAGGGGTTGACTATGGCTACACCTTC
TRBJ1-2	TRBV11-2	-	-	CASSLDWAYGYTF	TGTGCCAGCAGCTTAGATTGGGCATATGGCTACACCTTC
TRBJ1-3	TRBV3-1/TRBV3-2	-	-	CASSQGQANTIYF	TGTGCCAGCAGCCAAGGACAGGCAAACACCATATATTTT
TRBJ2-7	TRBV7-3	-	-	CASSEQVSYEQYF	TGTGCCAGCAGCGAACAGGTCTCATACGAGCAGTACTTC
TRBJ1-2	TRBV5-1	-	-	CASSYQGDGYTF	TGCGCCAGCAGCTATCAAGGGGATGGCTACACCTTC
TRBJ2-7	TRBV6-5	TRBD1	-	CASSYLPGQGPYEQYF	TGTGCCAGCAGTTACCTGCCGGGACAGGGTCCTTACGAGCAGTACTTC
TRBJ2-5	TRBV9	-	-	CASSVGPGGETQYF	TGTGCCAGCAGCGTAGGACCTGGGGGGGAGACCCAGTACTTC
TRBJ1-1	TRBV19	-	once	CASSISIWTPNTEAFF	TGTGCCAGTAGTATAAGTATCTGGACACCTAACACTGAAGCTTTCTTT